The present entry profiles one TCR beta chain with its context. Germline V lookup: CDR1 MNHEY, CDR2 SMNVEV (reference sequence). Trimming took 8 bases from V and 2 from J, leaving 10 bases between them. The CDR3 is 12 amino acids. Methods used by the authors: Researchers report that nucleated cell counts were estimated from reference gene primer amplification. Using immunoSEQ multiplex PCR, the repertoire was profiled, and TCRdb retains in-frame clones only, with some absent. Clone size and V and J calls were adopted from that table, with D and trimming inferred from the DNA. Among some 270,000 clones listed, under 90% were seen once. This sample stems from a study of blood T cell repertoires in COVID-19. Everyone who took part was roughly 18 to 89 years old, and they came from about two dozen US areas.

Sequencing was performed on PBMCs or T cells enriched from blood (not recorded which). The chain carries TRBV27 and TRBJ2-7; TRBD2 might be the D (6 bases). The clonotype comes from a woman in her thirties or forties who had recovered from COVID-19. The CDR3, as DNA: TGTGCCAGCGCTCCGGGAGCCTACGAGCAGTACTTC. It specifies CASAPGAYEQYF.